The sequence of this T cell receptor beta chain was determined in a study of T cell changes during pregnancy in multiple sclerosis. This CDR3 region has 16 residues. V dropped 1 base and J dropped 4; count of bases not matched to a gene: 6. Germline V lookup: CDR1 MGHRA, CDR2 YSYEKL. The protocol was immunoSEQ multiplex PCR, while the TCRdb copy is restricted to in-frame clones and leaves out a portion. The sample consists of about 71,000 clones, over 85% of them appearing once. The V call is TRBV4-1, the J call TRBJ2-2; 7 positions agree with TRBD2. The TCR originated in a female donor with multiple sclerosis, enrolled in a pregnancy study. Sequenced material: peripheral blood, taken in the third trimester of pregnancy. The CDR3: CASSQVAGAGTGELFF. CDR3 coding DNA: TGCGCCAGCAGCCAAGTTGCGGGAGCTGGCACCGGGGAGCTGTTTTTT.